This entry features one T cell receptor beta chain sequence. The sample comes from a study of control samples from healthy donors and cancer patients. Clones were read by immunoSEQ multiplex PCR, and TCRdb kept only the in-frame ones, dropping some. The repertoire holds about 220,000 clones, with roughly 94% as singletons. The CDR3 runs 14 residues. V lost 2 bases, J lost 1 base, and 8 bases lay in between. The germline V gene has CDR1 MNHEY and CDR2 SVGAGI. Input material: blood. The V call is TRBV6-5, the J call TRBJ2-5; D unclear. This sequence originates from a man between 45 and 60 years old in good health. CDR3 bases: TGTGCCAGCAGTTACGGGCAGATCCAAGAGACCCAGTACTTC. It yields the protein CASSYGQIQETQYF.